The 16 T cell receptor beta chains reported below all come from one sample, sequenced in a study of cytomegalovirus exposure and HLA in healthy donors. The PCR ran on 60 Vbeta and 13 Jbeta primers. Data came from immunoSEQ multiplex PCR; TCRdb stores just in-frame clones and leaves some out. This table has over 130,000 clones, about four fifths appearing once. Sequenced: PBMCs. These receptors all come from a woman between 40 and 55 years old in good health and CMV-seropositive.

J is TRBJ2-1 and V is TRBV6-4, with D tentatively TRBD2 (6 bases). The germline V and J ends were trimmed by 4 bases and 7 bases, with 14 bases remaining between them. The CDR3 spans 14 residues. Germline V gives CDR1 MRHNA, CDR2 SNTAGT. CDR3: CASSVDRLANEQFF. For the CDR3, the DNA is TGTGCCAGCAGTGTGGACCGCCTAGCGAATGAGCAGTTCTTC.

The chain recombines TRBV11-2 with TRBJ2-5; a weak D match, TRBD1 (6 bases). Germline CDR1 SGHAT, CDR2 FQNNGV. With 2 bases removed from V and 5 bases from J, the gap between germline ends came to 18 bases. CDR3 size: 16 residues. CDR3 bases: TGTGCCAGCAGCTTATTTCTGGACCCAGGGGTTGAGACCCAGTACTTC. Translated, it gives CASSLFLDPGVETQYF.

This sequence joins TRBV2 and TRBJ2-7; D unclear. The germline V gene has CDR1 SNHLY and CDR2 FYNNEI. This CDR3 spans 12 amino acids. The V end was cut by 5 bases, the J end by 0 bases, with 5 bases between. The CDR3 DNA is TGTGCCAGCAGTTTGAGCTCCTACGAGCAGTACTTC. It specifies CASSLSSYEQYF. Drawing the rest from reference TRBV2 and TRBJ2-7, the complete variable domain is EPEVTQTPSHQVTQMGQEVILRCVPISNHLYFYWYRQILGQKVEFLVSFYNNEISEKSEIFDDQFSVERPDGSNFTLKIRSTKLEDSAMYFCASSLSSYEQYFGPGTRLTVT.

The chain employs TRBV15 and TRBJ2-3; 7 nucleotides align to TRBD2. Germline CDR1 reads LNHNV; CDR2 reads YYDKDF (reference sequence). CDR3 length: 16 amino acids. Trimming at V came to 1 base and at J to 2 bases, leaving 6 bases not matched to a gene. The CDR3 protein is CATSRGERETTDTQYF. The DNA for the CDR3 is TGTGCCACCAGCAGAGGGGAGCGGGAAACCACAGATACGCAGTATTTT.

The chain uses TRBV10-3 and TRBJ1-2; perhaps TRBD1 as D (5 bases). V lost 11 bases and J lost 1, with 29 bases in between. Germline assignment: CDR1 ENHRY and CDR2 SYGVKD. This CDR3 has 18 residues. CDR3 loop: CAVSRTKGSNLGNYGYTF. The CDR3 coding sequence is TGTGCCGTATCACGTACGAAGGGGTCGAATCTCGGTAACTATGGCTACACCTTC.

The J gene is TRBJ2-3, the V gene TRBV5-4, with 9 bases fitting TRBD1. The length of the CDR3 is 15 residues. The ends lost 0 bases at V and 6 bases at J; junction bases unmatched: 5. The germline V gene encodes CDR1 SGHNT and CDR2 YYREEE (reference sequence). CDR3 sequence reads: CASSLDRGLSDTQYF. CDR3 nucleotides: TGTGCCAGCAGCTTGGACAGGGGGCTTTCGGATACGCAGTATTTT.

V is TRBV6-6 and J is TRBJ2-6, with D tentatively TRBD2 (6 bases). Germline loops: CDR1 MNHNY, CDR2 SVGAGI (reference sequence). With 2 bases removed from V and 2 bases from J, the gap between germline ends came to 7 bases. The CDR3 has 15 amino acids. For the CDR3, the DNA is TGTGCCAGCAGTTACCGGAGGGCTGGGGCCAACGTCCTGACTTTC. Translation: CASSYRRAGANVLTF.

The rearrangement links TRBV5-1 to TRBJ1-1, with 10 nucleotides matching TRBD1. V gave up 4 bases and J gave up 4 bases; unmatched junction bases: 10. CDR1 is SGHRS and CDR2 is YFSETQ in the germline V gene. The CDR3 has 16 amino acids. The CDR3 nucleotides read TGCGCCAGCAGCCTTCTGACAGGGGGCGGAAGCACTGAAGCTTTCTTT. It is translated as CASSLLTGGGSTEAFF. Full variable domain (outside the CDR3, taken from reference TRBV5-1 and TRBJ1-1): KAGVTQTPRYLIKTRGQQVTLSCSPISGHRSVSWYQQTPGQGLQFLFEYFSETQRNKGNFPGRFSGRQFSNSRSEMNVSTLELGDSALYLCASSLLTGGGSTEAFFGQGTRLTVV.

The gene calls are TRBV27 and TRBJ2-1, with D possibly TRBD1 on 6 matching bases. CDR3 length: 15 residues. CDR1 and CDR2 (germline): MNHEY, SMNVEV (reference sequence). The V end was cut by 5 bases, the J end by 12 bases, with 23 bases between. The CDR3 protein is CASSILQGNVRRQFF. DNA of the CDR3: TGTGCCAGCAGTATTCTACAGGGTAATGTTCGTCGGCAGTTCTTC.

The rearrangement links TRBV6-6 to TRBJ2-4; TRBD1 matches at 9 bases. From germline, CDR1 is MNHNY and CDR2 SVGAGI (reference sequence). With V trimmed by 6 bases and J by 9 bases, 9 bases remained unmatched. CDR3 size: 14 residues. The CDR3 region has the DNA TGTGCCAGCAGCCGGGGACAGGGTGTGGGCATTCAGTACTTC. Amino acids: CASSRGQGVGIQYF.

This sequence joins TRBV6-1 and TRBJ1-2; possible D gene TRBD1, 5 bases. Looked up from germline, CDR1 is MNHNS and CDR2 is SASEGT. The CDR3 loop spans 15 amino acids. V was pared by 7 bases and J by 1 base, with 16 bases between. The CDR3 here is CASTLGPGGNYGYTF. For the CDR3, the DNA is TGTGCCAGCACCTTGGGACCCGGGGGTAACTATGGCTACACCTTC.

The rearrangement uses TRBV6-6 and TRBJ2-7; 10 bases fit TRBD2. Germline V lookup: CDR1 MNHNY, CDR2 SVGAGI (reference sequence). V shed 2 bases, J shed 5 bases, and the junction held 9 bases outside the gene matches. The CDR3 length is 16 residues. CDR3 sequence (DNA): TGTGCCAGCAGTTACCCTCAAATAGCGGGAGGCAACGAGCAGTACTTC. Encoded protein: CASSYPQIAGGNEQYF.

The V call is TRBV21-1, the J call TRBJ2-2; the table names TRBD1, a call not compared with the DNA. TRBV21-1 is a known pseudogene. The CDR3 has 17 residues. CDR3 sequence (DNA): TGTGCCAACGGGACAGCTCAATACTTTAAGAACACCGGGGAGCTGTTTTTT. This encodes CANGTAQYFKNTGELFF.

The CDR3: CAISEQLPGELFF. CDR3 in DNA: TGTGCCATCAGTGAGCAACTTCCCGGGGAGCTGTTTTTT. This chain joins TRBV10-3 and TRBJ2-2; D not certain. Germline V gene lookup returns CDR1 ENHRY and CDR2 SYGVKD. V was cut by 2 bases and J by 6 bases, with 7 bases left in between. This CDR3 spans 13 amino acids.

This clone was detected only a few times. The V and J genes are TRBV6-1 and TRBJ2-5; 7 nucleotides align to TRBD2. The assigned J gene may be wrong: the sequence end matches TRBJ2-7 better. CDR1 MNHNS and CDR2 SASEGT come from the germline V gene. There are 13 residues in the CDR3. CDR3 sequence reads: CASSRTRGYEQYF. The CDR3 coding sequence is TGTGCCAGCTCCCGGACTAGGGGCTACGAGCAGTACTTC.

The V gene is TRBV18, the J gene TRBJ2-2; tentatively, D is TRBD1 (6 bases). Germline V gene sequence: CDR1 KGHSH, CDR2 LQKENI. This CDR3 contains 15 residues. The germline V and J ends were trimmed by 5 bases and 2 bases, with 12 bases remaining between them. The CDR3, as DNA: TGTGCCAGCTCAGCCGGGACAATCAACACCGGGGAGCTGTTTTTT. Protein: CASSAGTINTGELFF.